This T cell receptor (beta chain) was identified in a study of blood T cell repertoires in COVID-19. About the research overall: The samples span acute and convalescent COVID-19 from the United States, Italy and Spain.

Germline-derived CDR1 and CDR2 are SGDLS and YYNGEE. This CDR3 contains 15 residues. With V trimmed by 0 bases and J by 5 bases, 7 bases remained unmatched. Source study methods: Researchers report that nucleated cell counts were estimated from reference gene primer amplification. Measured with immunoSEQ multiplex PCR; TCRdb has only the in-frame clones, and not every one. V and J calls and clone size are given by that table; D and trimming were obtained from the DNA. The sample has about 300,000 clones; about nine tenths are singletons. Cohorts were determined from participant-reported clinical history. For recovered donors of Cohort 3, there were two negative PCRs, clearance, or symptom resolution. This clone was seen just once.

The chain uses TRBV9 and TRBJ2-5, with 7 bases lining up with TRBD1. This receptor was taken from a man aged 25-40 years who had recovered from COVID-19. The sample comprised PBMCs or T cells enriched from blood (not recorded which). CDR3 in amino acids: CASSVGVTGLETQYF. The DNA of the CDR3 is TGTGCCAGCAGCGTAGGGGTGACAGGGCTTGAGACCCAGTACTTC.